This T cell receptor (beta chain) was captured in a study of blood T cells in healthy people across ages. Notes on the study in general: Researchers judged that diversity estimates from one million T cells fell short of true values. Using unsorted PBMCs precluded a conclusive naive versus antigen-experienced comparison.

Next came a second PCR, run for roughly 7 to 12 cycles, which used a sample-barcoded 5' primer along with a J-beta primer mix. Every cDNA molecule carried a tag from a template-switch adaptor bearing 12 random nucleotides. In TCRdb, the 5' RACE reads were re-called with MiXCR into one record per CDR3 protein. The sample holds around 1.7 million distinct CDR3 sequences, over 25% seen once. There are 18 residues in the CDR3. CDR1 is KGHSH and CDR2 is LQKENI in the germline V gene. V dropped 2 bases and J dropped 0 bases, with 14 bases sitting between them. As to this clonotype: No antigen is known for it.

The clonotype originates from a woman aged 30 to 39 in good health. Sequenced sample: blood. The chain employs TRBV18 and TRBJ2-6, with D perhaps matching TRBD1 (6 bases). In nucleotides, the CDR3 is TGTGCCAGCTCACCAGCTACAGGGCCGCGCTCTGGGGCCAACGTCCTGACTTTC. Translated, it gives CASSPATGPRSGANVLTF.